This T cell receptor (beta chain) emerged from a study of naive and memory T cell subsets. At least ten counts were recorded for this clonotype. Its antigen remains unidentified. The junction departs from germline at one end; a sequencing error may be responsible. This sample's treatment: skin biopsy from PPD injection site in Mantoux-positive individual. An oligonucleotide containing a UMI was ligated to the 3' end of TCR cDNA. Amplification of ligated cDNA took four PCR rounds with SP2 and nested alpha and beta constant primers. A single record per CDR3 protein comes from TCRdb applying MiXCR to the UMI-ligation and nested PCR reads. The sample carries around 33,000 distinct CDR3 sequences, about 6.2% recorded once. General study findings and limits: Reportedly, tuberculin skin test sites gave far more TCRs than other biopsies.

CDR1 and CDR2 from the germline V gene are LNHDA and SQIVND (reference sequence). The CDR3 is 14 residues long. The receptor was derived from an adult in good health. The sample consisted of skin, taken from a tuberculin skin test site. This chain uses TRBV19 with TRBJ1-1; D is undetermined. The CDR3 sequence is CASRGGIMNTVAFF. DNA for the CDR3: TGTGCCAGTAGGGGAGGGATTATGAACACTGTAGCTTTCTTT.